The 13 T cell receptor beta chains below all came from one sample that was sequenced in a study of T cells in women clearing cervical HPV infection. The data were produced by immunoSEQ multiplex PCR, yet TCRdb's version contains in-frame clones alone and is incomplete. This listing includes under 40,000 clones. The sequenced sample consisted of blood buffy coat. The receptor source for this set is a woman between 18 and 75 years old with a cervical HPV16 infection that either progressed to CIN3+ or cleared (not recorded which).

Incomplete CDR3 DNA: TGTGCCAGCAGGAGACCCGTCAGGGGCAATGAG. Its protein product is CASRRPVRGNE. The CDR3 as a whole reads CASRRPVRGNEQFF. J is TRBJ2-1 and V is TRBV2; tentatively, D is TRBD1 (6 bases). From the germline J gene comes the end of the CDR3, since the read stops 3 residues before it. Germline CDR1 reads SNHLY; CDR2 reads FYNNEI. The CDR3 runs 14 residues. Trimming stripped 6 bases from V and 6 bases from J, with 15 bases between. The full variable domain, with the rest looked up from reference TRBV2 and TRBJ2-1, is EPEVTQTPSHQVTQMGQEVILRCVPISNHLYFYWYRQILGQKVEFLVSFYNNEISEKSEIFDDQFSVERPDGSNFTLKIRSTKLEDSAMYFCASRRPVRGNEQFFGPGTRLTVL.

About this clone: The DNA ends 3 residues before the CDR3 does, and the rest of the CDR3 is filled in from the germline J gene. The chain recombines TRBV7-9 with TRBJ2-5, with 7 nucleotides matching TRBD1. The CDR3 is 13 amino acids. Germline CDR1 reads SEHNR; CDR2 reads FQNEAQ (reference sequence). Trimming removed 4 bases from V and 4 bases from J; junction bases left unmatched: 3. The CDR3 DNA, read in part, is TGTGCCAGCAGCTCAAGGGGGCCAGAGACC. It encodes CASSSRGPET. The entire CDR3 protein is CASSSRGPETQYF.

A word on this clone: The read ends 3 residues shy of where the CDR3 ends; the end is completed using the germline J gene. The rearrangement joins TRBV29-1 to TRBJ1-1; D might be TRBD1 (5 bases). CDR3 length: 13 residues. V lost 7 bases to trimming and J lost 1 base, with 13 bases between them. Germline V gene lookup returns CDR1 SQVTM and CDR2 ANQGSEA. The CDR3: CSGSQGENTEAFF. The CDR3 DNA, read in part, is TGCAGCGGATCCCAGGGTGAGAACACTGAA.

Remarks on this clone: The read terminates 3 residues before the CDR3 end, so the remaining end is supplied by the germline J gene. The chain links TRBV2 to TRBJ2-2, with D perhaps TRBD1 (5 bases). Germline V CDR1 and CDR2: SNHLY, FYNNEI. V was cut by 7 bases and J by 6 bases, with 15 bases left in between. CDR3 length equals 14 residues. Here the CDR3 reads CASNQGIYAGELFF. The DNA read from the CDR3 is TGTGCCAGCAACCAGGGAATCTACGCCGGGGAG.

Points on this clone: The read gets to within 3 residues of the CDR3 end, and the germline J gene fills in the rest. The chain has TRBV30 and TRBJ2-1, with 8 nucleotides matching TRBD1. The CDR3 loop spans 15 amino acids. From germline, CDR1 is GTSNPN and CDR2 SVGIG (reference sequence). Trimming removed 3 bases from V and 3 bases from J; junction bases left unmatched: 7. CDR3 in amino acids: CAWSTGTGNYNEQFF. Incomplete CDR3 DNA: TGTGCCTGGAGCACCGGGACAGGTAACTACAATGAG.

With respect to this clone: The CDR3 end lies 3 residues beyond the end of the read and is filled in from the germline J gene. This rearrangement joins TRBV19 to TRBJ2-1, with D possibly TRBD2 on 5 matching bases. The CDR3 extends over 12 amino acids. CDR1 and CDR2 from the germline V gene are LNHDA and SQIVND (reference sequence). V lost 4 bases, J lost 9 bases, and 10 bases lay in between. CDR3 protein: CASSTIAGEQFF. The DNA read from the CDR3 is TGTGCCAGTAGTACCATTGCGGGTGAG. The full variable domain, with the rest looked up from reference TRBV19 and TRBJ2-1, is DGGITQSPKYLFRKEGQNVTLSCEQNLNHDAMYWYRQDPGQGLRLIYYSQIVNDFQKGDIAEGYSVSREKKESFPLTVTSAQKNPTAFYLCASSTIAGEQFFGPGTRLTVL.

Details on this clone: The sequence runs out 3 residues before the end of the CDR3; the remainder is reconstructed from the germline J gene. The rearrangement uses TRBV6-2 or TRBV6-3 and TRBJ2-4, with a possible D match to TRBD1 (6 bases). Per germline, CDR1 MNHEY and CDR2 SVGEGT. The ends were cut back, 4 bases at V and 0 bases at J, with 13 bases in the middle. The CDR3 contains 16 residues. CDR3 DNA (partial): TGTGCCAGCAGTTTGGGACAAGCCCTAGCCAAAAACATT. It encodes CASSLGQALAKNI. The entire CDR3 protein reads CASSLGQALAKNIQYF.

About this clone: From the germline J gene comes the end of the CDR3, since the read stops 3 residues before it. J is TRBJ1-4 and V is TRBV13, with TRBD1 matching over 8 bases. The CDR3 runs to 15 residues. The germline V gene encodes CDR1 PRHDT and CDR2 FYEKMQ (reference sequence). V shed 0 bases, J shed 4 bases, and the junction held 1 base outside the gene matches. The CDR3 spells CASSLGTGVNEKLFF. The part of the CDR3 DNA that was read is TGTGCCAGCAGCTTAGGGACAGGGGTTAATGAAAAA. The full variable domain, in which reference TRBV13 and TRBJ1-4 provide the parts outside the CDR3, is AAGVIQSPRHLIKEKRETATLKCYPIPRHDTVYWYQQGPGQDPQFLISFYEKMQSDKGSIPDRFSAQQFSDYHSELNMSSLELGDSALYFCASSLGTGVNEKLFFGSGTQLSVL.

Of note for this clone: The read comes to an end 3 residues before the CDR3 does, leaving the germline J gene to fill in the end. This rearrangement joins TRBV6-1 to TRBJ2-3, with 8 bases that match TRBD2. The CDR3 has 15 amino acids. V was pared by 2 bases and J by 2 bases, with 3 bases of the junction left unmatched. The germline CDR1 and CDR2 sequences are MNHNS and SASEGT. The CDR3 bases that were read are TGTGCCAGCAGTGAAATAGCGGGGTCCACAGATACG. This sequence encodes CASSEIAGSTDT. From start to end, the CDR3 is CASSEIAGSTDTQYF.

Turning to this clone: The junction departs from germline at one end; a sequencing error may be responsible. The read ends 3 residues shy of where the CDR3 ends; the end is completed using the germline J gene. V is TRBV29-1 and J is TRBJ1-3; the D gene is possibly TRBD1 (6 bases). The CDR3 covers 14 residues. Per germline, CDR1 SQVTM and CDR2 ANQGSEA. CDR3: CSVEGGDTGNTIYF. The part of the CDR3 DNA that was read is TGCAGCGTAGAAGGAGGGGACACTGGAAACACC.

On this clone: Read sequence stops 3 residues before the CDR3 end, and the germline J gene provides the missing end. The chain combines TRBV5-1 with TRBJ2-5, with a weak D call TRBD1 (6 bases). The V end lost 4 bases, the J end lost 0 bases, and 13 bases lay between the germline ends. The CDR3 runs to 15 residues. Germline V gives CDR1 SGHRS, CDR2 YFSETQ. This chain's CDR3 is CASSQGMGYQETQYF. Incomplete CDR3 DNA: TGCGCCAGCAGCCAGGGGATGGGGTACCAAGAGACC.

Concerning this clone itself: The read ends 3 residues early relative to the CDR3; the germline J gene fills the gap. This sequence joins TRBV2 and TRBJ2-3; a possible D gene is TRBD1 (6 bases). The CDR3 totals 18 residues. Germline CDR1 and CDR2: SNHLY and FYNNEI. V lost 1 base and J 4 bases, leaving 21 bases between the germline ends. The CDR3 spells CASSEVAQQGVGADTQYF. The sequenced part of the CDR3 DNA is TGTGCCAGCAGTGAAGTCGCACAACAGGGTGTTGGCGCAGATACG.

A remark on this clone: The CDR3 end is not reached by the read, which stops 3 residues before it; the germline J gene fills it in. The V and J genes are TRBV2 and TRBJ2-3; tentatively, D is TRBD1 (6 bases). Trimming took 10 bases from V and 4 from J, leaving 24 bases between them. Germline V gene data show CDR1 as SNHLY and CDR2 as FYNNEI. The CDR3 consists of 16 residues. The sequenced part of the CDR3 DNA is TGTGCCACCAAGGGGATGGGCAGGGGAATGGCAGATACG. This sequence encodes CATKGMGRGMADT. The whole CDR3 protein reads CATKGMGRGMADTQYF.